There are a few counts of the clone carrying this TCR beta chain. V lost 2 bases and J 6 bases, leaving 14 bases between the germline ends. Looked up from germline, CDR1 is SGHTA and CDR2 is FQGNSA. CDR3 size: 15 residues. This specimen comes from a study of chronic HIV infection and antiretroviral therapy. TCRdb re-derived calls from the 5' RACE reads in MiXCR, one entry per CDR3 protein. The table records about 38,000 distinct CDR3 sequences, about 7.4% of them present only once. Input material: peripheral blood. V is TRBV7-2 and J is TRBJ2-4; D could derive from TRBD1 or TRBD2 (5 bases each). The sequence came from an adult who had HIV and had not received antiretroviral therapy, or was an uninfected healthy control (not recorded which). DNA for the CDR3: TGTGCCAGCAGCTTATGGGGGACCTTAAGAAACATTCAGTACTTC. This codes for CASSLWGTLRNIQYF.